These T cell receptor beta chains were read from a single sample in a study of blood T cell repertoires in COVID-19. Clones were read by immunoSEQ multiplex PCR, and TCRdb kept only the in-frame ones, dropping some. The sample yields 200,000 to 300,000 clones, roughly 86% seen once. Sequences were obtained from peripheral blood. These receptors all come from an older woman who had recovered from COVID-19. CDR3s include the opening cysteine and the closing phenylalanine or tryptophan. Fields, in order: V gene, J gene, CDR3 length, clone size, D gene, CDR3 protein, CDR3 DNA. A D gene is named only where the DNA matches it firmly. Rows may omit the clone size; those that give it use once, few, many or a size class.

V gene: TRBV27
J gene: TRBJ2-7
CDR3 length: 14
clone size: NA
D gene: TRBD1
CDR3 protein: CASSGTGYSYEQYF
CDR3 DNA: TGTGCCAGCAGCGGGACAGGGTACTCCTACGAGCAGTACTTC

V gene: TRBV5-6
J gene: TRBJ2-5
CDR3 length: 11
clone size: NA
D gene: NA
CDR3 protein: CASSSRETQYF
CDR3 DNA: TGTGCCAGCAGCTCCCGAGAGACCCAGTACTTC

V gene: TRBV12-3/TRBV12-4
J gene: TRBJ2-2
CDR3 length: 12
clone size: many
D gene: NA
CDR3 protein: CASSLLLGELFF
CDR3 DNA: TGTGCCAGCAGTCTCTTACTGGGGGAGCTGTTTTTT

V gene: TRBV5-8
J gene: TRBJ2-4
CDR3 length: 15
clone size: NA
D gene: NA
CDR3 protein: CASSTPLQGTGIQYF
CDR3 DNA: TGTGCCAGCAGCACGCCTCTGCAGGGGACGGGCATTCAGTACTTC

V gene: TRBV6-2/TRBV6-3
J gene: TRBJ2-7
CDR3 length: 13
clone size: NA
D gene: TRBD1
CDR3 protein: CASSLTGGGEQYF
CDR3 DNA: TGTGCCAGCAGTTTAACAGGGGGCGGAGAGCAGTACTTC

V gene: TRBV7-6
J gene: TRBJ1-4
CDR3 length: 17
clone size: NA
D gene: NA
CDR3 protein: CASSTLEGVRPNEKLFF
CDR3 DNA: TGTGCCAGCAGCACCCTAGAGGGGGTCCGGCCTAATGAAAAACTGTTTTTT

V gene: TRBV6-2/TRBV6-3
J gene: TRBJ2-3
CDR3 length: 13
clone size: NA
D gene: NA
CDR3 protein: CASSYLRADTQYF
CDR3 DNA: TGTGCCAGCAGTTACCTTCGGGCAGATACGCAGTATTTT

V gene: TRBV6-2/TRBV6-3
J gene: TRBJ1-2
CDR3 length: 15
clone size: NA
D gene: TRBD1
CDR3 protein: CASSYSRQGSYGYTF
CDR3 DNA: TGTGCCAGCAGTTACTCGAGACAGGGGTCCTATGGCTACACCTTC

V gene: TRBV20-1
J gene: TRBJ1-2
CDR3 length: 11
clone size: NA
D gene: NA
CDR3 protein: CSASPDYGYTF
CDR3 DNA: TGCAGTGCTAGTCCAGATTATGGCTACACCTTC

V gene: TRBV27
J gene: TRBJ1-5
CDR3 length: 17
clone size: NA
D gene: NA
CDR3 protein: CASSSNRVPYSNQPQHF
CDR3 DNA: TGTGCCAGCAGTTCGAACAGGGTACCTTATAGCAATCAGCCCCAGCATTTT

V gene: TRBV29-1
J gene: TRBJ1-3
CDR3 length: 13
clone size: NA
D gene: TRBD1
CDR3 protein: CSVPDRDRNTIYF
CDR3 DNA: TGCAGCGTGCCCGACAGGGATCGAAACACCATATATTTT

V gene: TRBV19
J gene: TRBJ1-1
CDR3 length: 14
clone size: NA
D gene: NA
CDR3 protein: CATQVWGGQGEAFF
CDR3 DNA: TGTGCCACCCAAGTCTGGGGAGGGCAGGGGGAAGCTTTCTTT

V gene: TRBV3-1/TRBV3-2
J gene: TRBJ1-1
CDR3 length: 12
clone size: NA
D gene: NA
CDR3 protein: CASSQEGRRAFF
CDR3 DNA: TGTGCCAGCAGCCAGGAGGGACGGCGAGCTTTCTTT

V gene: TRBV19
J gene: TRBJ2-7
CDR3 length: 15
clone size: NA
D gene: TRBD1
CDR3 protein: CASSIGGTGSYEQYF
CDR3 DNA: TGTGCCAGTAGTATAGGAGGGACAGGGTCCTACGAGCAGTACTTC

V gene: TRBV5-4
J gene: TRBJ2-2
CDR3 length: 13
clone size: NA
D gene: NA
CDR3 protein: CASSFRGTGELFF
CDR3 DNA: TGTGCCAGCAGCTTCCGGGGGACCGGGGAGCTGTTTTTT

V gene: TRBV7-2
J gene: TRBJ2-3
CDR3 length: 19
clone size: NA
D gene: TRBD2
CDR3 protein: CASSLGRGGLAGATDTQYF
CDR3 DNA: TGTGCCAGCAGCTTAGGCCGGGGGGGACTAGCGGGGGCCACAGATACGCAGTATTTT

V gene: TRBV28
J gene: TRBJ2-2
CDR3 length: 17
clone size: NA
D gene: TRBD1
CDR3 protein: CASSSDRGSQATGELFF
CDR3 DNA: TGTGCCAGCAGCTCGGACAGGGGTTCTCAGGCCACCGGGGAGCTGTTTTTT

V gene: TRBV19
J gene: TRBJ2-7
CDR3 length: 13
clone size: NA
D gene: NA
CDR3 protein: CASSNYRDYEQYF
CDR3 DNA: TGTGCCAGTAGTAACTACAGGGACTACGAGCAGTACTTC

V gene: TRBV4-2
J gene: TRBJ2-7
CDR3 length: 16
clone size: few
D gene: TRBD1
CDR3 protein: CASSQVGGQGDYEQYF
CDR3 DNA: TGTGCCAGCAGCCAAGTGGGGGGACAGGGGGACTACGAGCAGTACTTC

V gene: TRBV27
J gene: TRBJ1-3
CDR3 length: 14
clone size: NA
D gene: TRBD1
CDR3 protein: CASSSRGRGNTIYF
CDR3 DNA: TGTGCCAGCAGTTCCAGGGGGCGGGGAAACACCATATATTTT

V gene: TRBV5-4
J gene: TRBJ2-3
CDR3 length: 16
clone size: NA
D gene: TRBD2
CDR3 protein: CASRDGTSGGRDTQYF
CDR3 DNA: TGTGCCAGCAGGGATGGGACTAGCGGGGGACGGGATACGCAGTATTTT

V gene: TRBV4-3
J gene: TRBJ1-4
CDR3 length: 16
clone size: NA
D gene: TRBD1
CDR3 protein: CASSQDFRAGGEKLFF
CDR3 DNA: TGCGCCAGCAGCCAAGATTTTCGGGCAGGGGGTGAAAAACTGTTTTTT

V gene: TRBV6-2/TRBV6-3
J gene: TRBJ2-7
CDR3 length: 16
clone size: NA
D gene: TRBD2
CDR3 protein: CASSYPLSGGIYEQYF
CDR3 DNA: TGTGCCAGCAGTTACCCCCTTAGCGGGGGGATTTACGAGCAGTACTTC

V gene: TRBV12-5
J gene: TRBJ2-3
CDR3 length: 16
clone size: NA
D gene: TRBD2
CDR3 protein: CASGSGLAGLADTQYF
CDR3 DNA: TGTGCTAGTGGTTCCGGACTAGCGGGGCTCGCAGATACGCAGTATTTT

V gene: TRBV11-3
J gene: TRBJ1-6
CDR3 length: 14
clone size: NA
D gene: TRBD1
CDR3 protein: CASSSGQPNSPLHF
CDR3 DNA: TGTGCCAGCAGCTCGGGACAGCCTAATTCACCCCTCCACTTT

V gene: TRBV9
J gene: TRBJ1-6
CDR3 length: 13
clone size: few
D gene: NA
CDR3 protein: CASSPRESSPLHF
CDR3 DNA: TGTGCCAGCAGCCCCCGGGAGTCTTCACCCCTCCACTTT

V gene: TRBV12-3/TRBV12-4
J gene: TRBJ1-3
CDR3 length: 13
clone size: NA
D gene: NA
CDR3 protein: CASSLFSGNTIYF
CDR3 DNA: TGTGCCAGCAGCCTTTTCTCTGGAAACACCATATATTTT

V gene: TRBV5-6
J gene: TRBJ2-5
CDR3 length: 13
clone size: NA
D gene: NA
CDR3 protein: CASSFPGTQTQYF
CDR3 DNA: TGTGCCAGCAGCTTCCCAGGGACACAGACCCAGTACTTC

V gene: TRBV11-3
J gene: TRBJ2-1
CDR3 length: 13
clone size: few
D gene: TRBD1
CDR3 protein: CASSQGQVNEQFF
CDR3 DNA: TGTGCCAGCAGCCAAGGACAGGTCAATGAGCAGTTCTTC

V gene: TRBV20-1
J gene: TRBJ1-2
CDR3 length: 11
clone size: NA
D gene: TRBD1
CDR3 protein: CSSRTGAANTF
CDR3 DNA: TGCAGTTCCCGGACAGGCGCCGCTAATACCTTC

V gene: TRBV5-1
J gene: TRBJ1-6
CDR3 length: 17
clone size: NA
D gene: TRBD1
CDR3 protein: CASSLGPLDRPGKAPHF
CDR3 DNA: TGCGCCAGCAGCTTGGGACCGTTGGACAGGCCAGGGAAGGCTCCCCACTTT

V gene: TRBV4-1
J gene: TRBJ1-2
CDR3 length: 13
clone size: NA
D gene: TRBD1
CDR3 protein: CASRQTGGYGYTF
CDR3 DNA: TGCGCCAGCAGGCAGACAGGGGGCTATGGCTACACCTTC

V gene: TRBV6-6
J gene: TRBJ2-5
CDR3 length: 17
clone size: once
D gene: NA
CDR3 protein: CASSRYGEWTAQETQYF
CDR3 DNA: TGTGCCAGCAGTCGATACGGGGAGTGGACAGCACAAGAGACCCAGTACTTC

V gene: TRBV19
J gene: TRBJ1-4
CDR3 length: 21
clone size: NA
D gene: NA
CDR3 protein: CASSSPPGVTLLSATNEKLFF
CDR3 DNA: TGTGCCAGTAGTTCGCCACCCGGGGTTACGCTACTCTCCGCAACTAATGAAAAACTGTTTTTT

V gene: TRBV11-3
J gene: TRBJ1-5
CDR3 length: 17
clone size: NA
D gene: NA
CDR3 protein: CASSLGLEGETNQPQHF
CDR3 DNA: TGTGCCAGCAGCTTAGGTCTTGAGGGGGAAACCAATCAGCCCCAGCATTTT

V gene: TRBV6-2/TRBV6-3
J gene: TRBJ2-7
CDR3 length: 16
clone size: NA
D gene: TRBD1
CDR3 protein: CASSLTNRGSSYEQYF
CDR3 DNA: TGTGCCAGCAGTCTCACCAACAGGGGATCGTCCTACGAGCAGTACTTC

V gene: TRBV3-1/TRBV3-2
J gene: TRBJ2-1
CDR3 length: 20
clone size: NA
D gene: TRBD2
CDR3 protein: CASSLFPFRIAGSRVNEQFF
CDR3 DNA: TGTGCCAGCAGCCTCTTTCCCTTTAGGATAGCGGGGTCAAGGGTCAATGAGCAGTTCTTC

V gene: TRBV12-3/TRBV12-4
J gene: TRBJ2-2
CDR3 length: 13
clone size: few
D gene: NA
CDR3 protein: CASRGLNTGELFF
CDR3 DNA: TGTGCCAGCAGGGGACTGAACACCGGGGAGCTGTTTTTT

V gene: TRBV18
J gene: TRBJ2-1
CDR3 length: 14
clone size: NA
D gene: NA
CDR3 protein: CASSPGTPNNEQFF
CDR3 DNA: TGTGCCAGCTCACCCGGGACACCAAACAATGAGCAGTTCTTC

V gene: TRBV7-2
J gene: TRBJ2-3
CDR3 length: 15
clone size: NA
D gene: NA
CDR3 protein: CASSLPSRYTDTQYF
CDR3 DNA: TGTGCCAGCAGCTTACCGAGCAGGTACACAGATACGCAGTATTTT

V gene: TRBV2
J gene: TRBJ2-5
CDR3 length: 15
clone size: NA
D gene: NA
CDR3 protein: CASSDRGQAQETQYF
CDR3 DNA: TGTGCCAGCAGTGATAGGGGCCAGGCCCAAGAGACCCAGTACTTC

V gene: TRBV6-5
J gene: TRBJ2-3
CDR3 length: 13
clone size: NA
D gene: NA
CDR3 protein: CASSYQGTDTQYF
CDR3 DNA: TGTGCCAGCAGCTACCAGGGCACAGATACGCAGTATTTT

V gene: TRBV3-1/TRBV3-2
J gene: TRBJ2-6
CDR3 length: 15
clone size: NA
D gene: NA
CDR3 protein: CASSHIPGGANVLTF
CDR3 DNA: TGTGCCAGCAGCCATATACCGGGAGGGGCCAACGTCCTGACTTTC

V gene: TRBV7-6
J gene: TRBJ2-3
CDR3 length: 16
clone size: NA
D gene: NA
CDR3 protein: CASSLGTRPSGDTQYF
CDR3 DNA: TGTGCCAGCAGCTTAGGGACCCGACCCTCGGGGGATACGCAGTATTTT

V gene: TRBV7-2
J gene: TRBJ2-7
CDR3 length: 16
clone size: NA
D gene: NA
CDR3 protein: CASSFLIPGPGDEQYF
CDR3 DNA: TGTGCCAGCAGCTTTTTAATTCCGGGCCCCGGGGACGAGCAGTACTTC

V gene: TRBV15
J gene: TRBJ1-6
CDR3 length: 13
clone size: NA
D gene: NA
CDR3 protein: CATSRVSRSPLHF
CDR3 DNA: TGTGCCACCAGCAGAGTCTCGCGGTCACCCCTCCACTTT

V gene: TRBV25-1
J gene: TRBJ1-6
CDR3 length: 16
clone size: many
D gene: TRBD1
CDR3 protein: CASSSRGQGANSPLHF
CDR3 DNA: TGTGCCAGCAGTTCACGAGGACAGGGGGCGAATTCACCCCTCCACTTT

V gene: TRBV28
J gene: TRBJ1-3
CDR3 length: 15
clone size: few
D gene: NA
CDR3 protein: CASSSRSDRGNTIYF
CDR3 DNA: TGTGCCAGCAGTTCCCGTAGCGACAGGGGAAACACCATATATTTT